The rows below give T cell receptor beta chains drawn from one sample of a study of beta chain features in type 1 diabetes. TCRdb's table, derived via immunoSEQ multiplex PCR, lists solely in-frame clones and lacks some. Of approximately 260,000 clones in the sample, roughly 21% were seen once. The source material was naive CD4+ T cells from blood. The receptors stem from a woman in her forties with type 1 diabetes. The CDR3 runs from the conserved cysteine through the conserved F or W. A D gene is named only where the DNA matches it firmly. The listing skips clone size in some rows; elsewhere it reads once, few, many or a size class.

V gene: TRBV19
J gene: TRBJ2-2
clone size: -
D gene: TRBD1
CDR3 protein: CASSRDRGLNTGELFF
CDR3 DNA: TGTGCCAGTAGCCGGGACAGGGGCCTCAACACCGGGGAGCTGTTTTTT

V gene: TRBV7-9
J gene: TRBJ2-7
clone size: -
D gene: TRBD1
CDR3 protein: CASSFGQGDYEQYF
CDR3 DNA: TGTGCCAGCAGCTTTGGACAGGGGGACTACGAGCAGTACTTC

V gene: TRBV4-2
J gene: TRBJ2-6
clone size: -
D gene: -
CDR3 protein: CASSAGGAAAAGANVLTF
CDR3 DNA: TGTGCCAGCAGCGCTGGTGGGGCAGCCGCAGCTGGGGCCAACGTCCTGACTTTC

V gene: TRBV30
J gene: TRBJ1-1
clone size: -
D gene: -
CDR3 protein: CAWRGTPNTEAFF
CDR3 DNA: TGTGCCTGGAGGGGGACACCCAACACTGAAGCTTTCTTT

V gene: TRBV9
J gene: TRBJ2-3
clone size: few
D gene: -
CDR3 protein: CASSPGGGHSTDTQYF
CDR3 DNA: TGTGCCAGCAGCCCTGGTGGGGGACATAGCACAGATACGCAGTATTTT

V gene: TRBV2
J gene: TRBJ2-3
clone size: few
D gene: -
CDR3 protein: CASTPGFRTDTQYF
CDR3 DNA: TGTGCCAGCACTCCGGGATTTCGAACAGATACGCAGTATTTT

V gene: TRBV9
J gene: TRBJ2-3
clone size: few
D gene: -
CDR3 protein: CASSVGLRDTDTQYF
CDR3 DNA: TGTGCCAGCAGCGTAGGGTTGCGAGACACAGATACGCAGTATTTT

V gene: TRBV7-2
J gene: TRBJ1-6
clone size: few
D gene: TRBD1
CDR3 protein: CASSRDSISPLHF
CDR3 DNA: TGTGCCAGCAGCCGGGACAGTATCTCACCCCTCCACTTT

V gene: TRBV7-2
J gene: TRBJ2-7
clone size: few
D gene: -
CDR3 protein: CASSLTGYEQYF
CDR3 DNA: TGTGCCAGCAGCTTGACAGGCTACGAGCAGTACTTC

V gene: TRBV6-5
J gene: TRBJ2-3
clone size: -
D gene: TRBD2
CDR3 protein: CASGPSGGSSDTQYF
CDR3 DNA: TGTGCCAGCGGACCTAGCGGGGGGTCCTCAGATACGCAGTATTTT

V gene: TRBV5-1
J gene: TRBJ2-7
clone size: -
D gene: -
CDR3 protein: CASSLDGGPYEQYF
CDR3 DNA: TGCGCCAGCAGCTTGGATGGGGGCCCGTACGAGCAGTACTTC

V gene: TRBV29-1
J gene: TRBJ2-3
clone size: -
D gene: -
CDR3 protein: CSVGGDLRRTDTQYF
CDR3 DNA: TGCAGCGTTGGGGGGGACTTAAGGCGCACAGATACGCAGTATTTT

V gene: TRBV4-1
J gene: TRBJ1-5
clone size: -
D gene: -
CDR3 protein: CASSPIIGSVQPQHF
CDR3 DNA: TGCGCCAGCAGCCCAATAATCGGGTCGGTCCAGCCCCAGCATTTT

V gene: TRBV5-6
J gene: TRBJ2-5
clone size: -
D gene: TRBD2
CDR3 protein: CASSLPGLAGGETQYF
CDR3 DNA: TGTGCCAGCAGCCTCCCGGGACTAGCGGGTGGAGAGACCCAGTACTTC

V gene: TRBV15
J gene: TRBJ1-1
clone size: few
D gene: TRBD1
CDR3 protein: CATSRDRGYTEAFF
CDR3 DNA: TGTGCCACCAGCCGGGACAGGGGGTACACTGAAGCTTTCTTT

V gene: TRBV30
J gene: TRBJ1-4
clone size: -
D gene: -
CDR3 protein: CAWSGGLLGEKLFF
CDR3 DNA: TGTGCCTGGAGTGGGGGGCTACTCGGGGAAAAACTGTTTTTT

V gene: TRBV5-1
J gene: TRBJ2-7
clone size: few
D gene: -
CDR3 protein: CASSLDPGPQQYF
CDR3 DNA: TGCGCCAGCAGCTTGGACCCAGGGCCCCAGCAGTACTTC

V gene: TRBV15
J gene: TRBJ1-6
clone size: few
D gene: TRBD1
CDR3 protein: CATSRDGQGVRSPLHF
CDR3 DNA: TGTGCCACCAGCAGAGACGGACAGGGTGTACGCTCACCCCTCCACTTT

V gene: TRBV4-2
J gene: TRBJ1-2
clone size: few
D gene: -
CDR3 protein: CASSQDLRGALGGYTF
CDR3 DNA: TGTGCCAGCAGCCAAGATCTGCGGGGGGCCTTGGGTGGCTACACCTTC

V gene: TRBV29-1
J gene: TRBJ2-1
clone size: -
D gene: -
CDR3 protein: CSLIDLALAGNEQFF
CDR3 DNA: TGCAGCTTAATAGACCTAGCCCTAGCCGGCAATGAGCAGTTCTTC

V gene: TRBV6-5
J gene: TRBJ2-1
clone size: few
D gene: -
CDR3 protein: CASSTGLKLEQFF
CDR3 DNA: TGTGCCAGCAGTACCGGACTGAAATTGGAGCAGTTCTTC

V gene: TRBV29-1
J gene: TRBJ2-1
clone size: -
D gene: TRBD2
CDR3 protein: CSVLTSGAGPGQFF
CDR3 DNA: TGCAGCGTCCTCACTAGCGGGGCGGGCCCTGGGCAGTTCTTC

V gene: TRBV18
J gene: TRBJ1-4
clone size: -
D gene: -
CDR3 protein: CASSPRQPEKLFF
CDR3 DNA: TGTGCCAGCTCACCACGACAGCCCGAAAAACTGTTTTTT

V gene: TRBV28
J gene: TRBJ2-7
clone size: -
D gene: TRBD2
CDR3 protein: CASSAGTSGRAYEQYF
CDR3 DNA: TGTGCCAGCAGTGCGGGGACTAGCGGGAGGGCCTACGAGCAGTACTTC

V gene: TRBV2
J gene: TRBJ2-3
clone size: -
D gene: -
CDR3 protein: CASSEFQGRSDTQYF
CDR3 DNA: TGTGCCAGCAGTGAATTTCAGGGAAGGTCAGATACGCAGTATTTT

V gene: TRBV2
J gene: TRBJ1-5
clone size: few
D gene: TRBD1
CDR3 protein: CATSTGGNQPQHF
CDR3 DNA: TGTGCCACCTCTACAGGGGGCAATCAGCCCCAGCATTTT